This TCR beta chain is from a study of monozygotic twins with inflammatory bowel disease. For every sample, eight separate reactions were used to make cDNA. TCRdb reprocessed the 5' RACE reads; each CDR3 protein has one entry and no DNA is given. Here the sample table reports approximately 400,000 distinct CDR3 sequences. Findings of the study overall: Especially with disease activity, IBD patients shared fewer clonotypes with others than healthy twins did.

As concerns this clonotype: The antigen remains undetermined.

CDR3 size: 13 residues. Germline V gene sequence: CDR1 SQVTM, CDR2 ANQGSEA. This receptor was taken from a human donor with ulcerative colitis or Crohn's disease, or a healthy co-twin of an affected twin (not recorded which). The sequenced material came from blood. The V and J genes are TRBV29-1 and TRBJ2-7; checking the TCRdb D call of TRBD2 is not possible without DNA. The CDR3 spells CSAAGTAIYEQYF.